This T cell receptor (beta chain) was identified during a study of T cell clones after liver transplantation. Regarding this clone: Its antigen is still unknown.

The ends were cut back, 7 bases at V and 12 bases at J, with 10 bases in the middle. The CDR3 loop spans 8 amino acids. CDR1 is SQVTM, CDR2 ANQGSEA, per germline. Assay: immunoSEQ multiplex PCR; the TCRdb copy retains only in-frame clones and omits some. The sample yields 85,000 to 130,000 clones, 82% seen once. Study-level points and caveats: Post-transplant time points were not standardized, so conclusions are preliminary. In 5 of 8 subjects, circulating graft-donor-reactive CD4 TCRbeta sequences fell significantly after transplant.

The chain couples TRBV29-1 to TRBJ2-7; D ambiguous. The TCR originated in a human donor who received a liver transplant. The sample was CD4+ T cells from blood, taken before liver transplant. Here the CDR3 DNA reads TGCAGCGCCGACGACGGGTACTTC. Protein product: CSADDGYF.